The text below deals with one T cell receptor beta chain. This entry is derived from a study of blood T cell repertoires in COVID-19. About the study: T cells, B-cell-depleted T cells, or PBMCs supplied cDNA or gDNA.

Germline V gene data show CDR1 as SGHDT and CDR2 as YYEEEE. The CDR3 sequence is 16 residues long. Trimming cost V 3 bases and J 2 bases; bases outside gene matches: 5. In the original analysis: Amplification of reference gene primers provided the estimated nucleated cell counts. Here immunoSEQ multiplex PCR was the method, and the copy in TCRdb shows in-frame clones only, minus some. That table furnishes V, J and clone size, whereas the DNA furnished D and trimming. The sample consists of approximately 98,000 clones, 82% of them appearing once. This TCR was sampled from a man older than 75 with acute or convalescent COVID-19. The chain links TRBV5-6 to TRBJ2-1, with 10 bases that match TRBD2. Sequencing input: peripheral blood. The CDR3 nucleotides are TGTGCCAGCAGCTCCAATAGCGGGGGGCCCTACAATGAGCAGTTCTTC. It translates to CASSSNSGGPYNEQFF.